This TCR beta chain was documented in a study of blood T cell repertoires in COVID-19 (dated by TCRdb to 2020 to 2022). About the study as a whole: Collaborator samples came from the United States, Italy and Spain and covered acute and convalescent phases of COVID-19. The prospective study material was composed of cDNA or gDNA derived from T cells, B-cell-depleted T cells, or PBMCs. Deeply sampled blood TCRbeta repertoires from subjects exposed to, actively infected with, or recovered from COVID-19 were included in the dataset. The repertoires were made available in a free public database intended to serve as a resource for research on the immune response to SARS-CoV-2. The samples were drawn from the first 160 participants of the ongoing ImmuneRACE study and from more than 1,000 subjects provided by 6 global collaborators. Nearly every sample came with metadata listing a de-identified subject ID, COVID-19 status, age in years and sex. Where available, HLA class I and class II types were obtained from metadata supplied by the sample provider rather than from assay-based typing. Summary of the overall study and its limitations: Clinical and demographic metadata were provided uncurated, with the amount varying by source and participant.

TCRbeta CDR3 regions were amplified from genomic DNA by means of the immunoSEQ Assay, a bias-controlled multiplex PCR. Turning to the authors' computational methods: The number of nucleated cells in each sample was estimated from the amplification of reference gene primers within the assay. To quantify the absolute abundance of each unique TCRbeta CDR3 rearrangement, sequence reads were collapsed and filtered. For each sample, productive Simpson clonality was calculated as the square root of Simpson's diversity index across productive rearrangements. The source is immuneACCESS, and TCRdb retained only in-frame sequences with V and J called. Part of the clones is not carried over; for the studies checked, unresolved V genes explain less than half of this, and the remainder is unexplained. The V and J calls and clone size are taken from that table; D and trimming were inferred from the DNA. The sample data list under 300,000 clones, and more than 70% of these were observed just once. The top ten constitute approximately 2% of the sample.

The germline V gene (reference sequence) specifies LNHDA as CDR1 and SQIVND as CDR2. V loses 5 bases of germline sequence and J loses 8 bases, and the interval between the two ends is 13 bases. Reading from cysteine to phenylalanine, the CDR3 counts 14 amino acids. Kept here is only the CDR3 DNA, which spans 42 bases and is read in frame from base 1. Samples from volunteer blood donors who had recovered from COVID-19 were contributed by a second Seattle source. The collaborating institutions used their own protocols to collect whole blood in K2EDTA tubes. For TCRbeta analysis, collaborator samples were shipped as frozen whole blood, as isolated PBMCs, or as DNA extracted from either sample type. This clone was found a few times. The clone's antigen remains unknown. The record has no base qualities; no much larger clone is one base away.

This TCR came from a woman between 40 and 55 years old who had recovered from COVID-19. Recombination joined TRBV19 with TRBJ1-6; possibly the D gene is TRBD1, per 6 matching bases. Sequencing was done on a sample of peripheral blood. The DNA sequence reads TGTGCCAGTAGTGAATCGACAGGAGATTCACCCCTCCACTTT. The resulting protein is CASSESTGDSPLHF.